These 8 T cell receptor beta chains share one sample of origin, sequenced in a study of Ad26.COV2.S vaccination and SARS-CoV-2 variants. The table came from immunoSEQ multiplex PCR; TCRdb's copy has only in-frame clones and leaves some out. The sample consists of about 240,000 clones, over 75% of them appearing once. As to treatment: roughly 19 received Ad26.COV2.S at low or high dose, single or two shots; several received placebo; per-sample allocation not given. Day 63 after the first injection of vaccine or placebo was the sampling time. The specimen comprised peripheral blood, sampled in a trial of Ad26.COV2.S vaccine versus placebo. Every receptor here comes from a person aged 18 to 59 who received the Ad26.COV2.S COVID-19 vaccine or a placebo.

The J gene is TRBJ1-3, the V gene TRBV7-9; D perhaps matches TRBD1 (6 bases). This CDR3 is 16 amino acids long. V was trimmed by 3 bases and J by 2 bases, leaving 14 bases between them. Germline V gene data show CDR1 as SEHNR and CDR2 as FQNEAQ (reference sequence). CDR3 DNA sequence: TGTGCCAGCAGCTTCTCTAGGCAGGGGCCTGGAAACACCATATATTTT. It encodes CASSFSRQGPGNTIYF. The full variable domain, with the rest looked up from reference TRBV7-9 and TRBJ1-3, is DTGVSQNPRHKITKRGQNVTFRCDPISEHNRLYWYRQTLGQGPEFLTYFQNEAQLEKSRLLSDRFSAERPKGSFSTLEIQRTEQGDSAMYLCASSFSRQGPGNTIYFGEGSWLTVV.

J is TRBJ2-2 and V is TRBV5-4, with 8 bases fitting TRBD2. The V and J ends lost 6 bases and 6 bases, in that order; junction bases with no gene match: 16. Germline CDR1 SGHNT, CDR2 YYREEE (reference sequence). The CDR3 covers 17 residues. CDR3 residues: CASTPDDRRGVPGELFF. The CDR3 DNA follows: TGTGCCAGCACCCCGGACGACCGGCGGGGGGTGCCCGGGGAGCTGTTTTTT.

CDR3 bases: TGTGCCAGCGGACAGGTCGCAGACAGGGGGCGCGGTGGGGCCAACGTCCTGACTTTC. It is translated as CASGQVADRGRGGANVLTF. The chain is built from TRBV21-1 and TRBJ2-6; the D segment call TRBD1 is taken from the table without a DNA check. TRBV21-1 represents a pseudogene. The CDR3 has 19 amino acids.

The CDR3 sequence: CASSQTRGFPYGGDTQYF. In DNA, the CDR3 is TGTGCCAGCAGCCAAACCCGGGGATTTCCCTACGGAGGAGATACGCAGTATTTT. J is TRBJ2-3 and V is TRBV14; D may be TRBD2 (5 bases). V was pared by 2 bases and J by 5 bases, with 23 bases between. The CDR3 is 18 amino acids. Germline V gene data show CDR1 as SGHDN and CDR2 as FVKESK.

The J gene is TRBJ2-7, the V gene TRBV6-5; D is undetermined. The CDR3 spans 14 residues. Germline V gene data show CDR1 as MNHEY and CDR2 as SVGAGI. The germline V and J ends were trimmed by 10 bases and 0 bases, with 16 bases remaining between them. CDR3 protein: CATEIRPSSYEQYF. In DNA form, the CDR3 reads TGTGCCACCGAAATCCGACCTAGCTCCTACGAGCAGTACTTC.

J is TRBJ2-5 and V is TRBV6-4; possible D gene TRBD2, 6 bases. Trimming cost V 0 bases and J 3 bases, with 20 bases left between them. Germline V gene lookup returns CDR1 MRHNA and CDR2 SNTAGT. CDR3 length equals 18 residues. CDR3 sequence: CASSDSRSTSRTKETQYF. CDR3 coding DNA: TGTGCCAGCAGTGACTCGAGATCTACTAGCCGAACGAAAGAGACCCAGTACTTC.

The rearrangement joins TRBV5-8 to TRBJ1-5, with 8 bases aligning to TRBD1. The CDR3 is 15 amino acids. Germline V gives CDR1 SGHTS, CDR2 YDEGEE. Trimming cost V 4 bases and J 2 bases; bases outside gene matches: 5. In DNA form, the CDR3 reads TGTGCCAGCAGCCATGTGACAGGGGGCAATCAGCCCCAGCATTTT. It yields the protein CASSHVTGGNQPQHF.

The chain recombines TRBV12-3 or TRBV12-4 with TRBJ2-7, with no clear D. The CDR3 has 13 amino acids. With 5 bases removed from V and 2 bases from J, the gap between germline ends came to 10 bases. The CDR3 nucleotides are TGTGCCAGCAGTCCCCACGGTCCCTACGAGCAGTACTTC. Amino acids: CASSPHGPYEQYF.